This T cell receptor beta chain derives from a study of blood T cell repertoires in COVID-19. Study-wide context: Samples came from the United States, Italy and Spain, spanning acute and convalescent COVID-19. Nucleic acid was either cDNA or gDNA, and it came from T cells, B-cell-depleted T cells, or PBMCs.

Original data processing: Amplification from reference gene primers served as the basis for estimated nucleated cell counts. TCRdb's table, derived via immunoSEQ multiplex PCR, lists solely in-frame clones and lacks some. Clone size and V and J calls were adopted from that table, with D and trimming inferred from the DNA. The profile covers 250,000 or so clones, with 75% to 90% appearing a single time and around 3.1% taken by the ten largest. Trimming removed 0 bases from V and 3 bases from J; junction bases left unmatched: 3. CDR1 is LGHNA, CDR2 YSLEER, per germline. This CDR3 region has 15 residues. Participants were aged roughly 18 to 89 years, lived in 20 to 30 US areas, and enrolled virtually.

V usage is TRBV4-3 and J usage is TRBJ2-7; 9 bases are a match to TRBD2. The sample was PBMCs or T cells enriched from blood (not recorded which). The TCR comes from a woman between 40 and 50 years old who had been exposed to COVID-19. The CDR3 sequence: CASSQESSGVYEQYF. The CDR3 DNA is TGCGCCAGCAGCCAAGAATCTAGCGGGGTCTACGAGCAGTACTTC.